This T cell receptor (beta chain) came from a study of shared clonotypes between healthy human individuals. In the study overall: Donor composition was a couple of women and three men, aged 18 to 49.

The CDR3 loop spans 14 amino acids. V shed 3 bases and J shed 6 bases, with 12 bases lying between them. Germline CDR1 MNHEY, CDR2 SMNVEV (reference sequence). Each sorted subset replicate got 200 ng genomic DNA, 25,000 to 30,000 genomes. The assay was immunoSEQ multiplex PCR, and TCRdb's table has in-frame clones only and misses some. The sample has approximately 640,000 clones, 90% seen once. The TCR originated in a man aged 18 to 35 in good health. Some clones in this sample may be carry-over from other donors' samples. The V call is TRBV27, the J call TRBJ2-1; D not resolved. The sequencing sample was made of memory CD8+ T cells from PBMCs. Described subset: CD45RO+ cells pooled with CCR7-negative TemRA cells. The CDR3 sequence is CASSLSSPRNEQFF. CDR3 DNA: TGTGCCAGCAGTTTGTCCTCCCCCCGCAATGAGCAGTTCTTC.